The clone carrying this T cell receptor (beta chain) ranks as medium-sized (0.01 to 0.1%) in terms of frequency. Germline lookup yields CDR1 SGHTA and CDR2 FQGTGA. The CDR3 runs 13 residues. The data derive from a study of T cells expressing NK-cell markers. TCR beta cDNA was made by 5'RACE template switching with UMIs. TCRdb derives one entry per CDR3 protein from the 5' RACE reads, leaving out DNA. This sample's table reports about 5,100 distinct CDR3 sequences. The origin of this receptor is a man younger than 30 in good health. This chain connects TRBV7-3 to TRBJ2-2; TCRdb's assignment of TRBD1 cannot be checked, as there is no DNA. The sequencing sample was made of blood T cells: a sorted CD56 or NKG2C T cell subset, CD4+ or CD8+ T cells, or bulk PBMC T cells (not recorded which). CDR3 residues: CASAPPNTGELFF.